The clone carrying this T cell receptor beta chain was recorded at least ten times. Its cognate antigen is unknown. Molecular barcoded adaptors covering alpha/delta and beta/gamma chains were used on around 400 ng RNA. Using its own MiXCR run on the reads, TCRdb lists one record per CDR3 protein. The sample has about 38,000 distinct CDR3 sequences; 11% to 15% are singletons. Losses at the gene ends were 6 bases for V and 1 base for J; bases not matched to a gene: 14. The CDR3 runs 19 residues. From germline, CDR1 is MNHNY and CDR2 SVGAGI (reference sequence). This entry comes from a study of read filtering for tumor transcriptome and immune sequencing. Study findings and constraints: The sorted CD138-negative fraction was a mixed bone marrow immune population, not purified T cells. Roughly 80% of IR-seq clonotypes had one read, totaling approximately 4% of reads; RNA-seq: 74.6% and 44.6%.

This sequence originates from a donor aged 40 or over with multiple myeloma. What was sequenced was a population of CD138-negative cells sorted from bone marrow. V usage is TRBV6-6 and J usage is TRBJ1-5; 11 bases map to TRBD1. The CDR3 protein is CASSSPRDRGVISNQPQHF. Here the CDR3 DNA reads TGTGCCAGCAGCTCGCCCCGGGACAGGGGGGTGATAAGCAATCAGCCCCAGCATTTT.